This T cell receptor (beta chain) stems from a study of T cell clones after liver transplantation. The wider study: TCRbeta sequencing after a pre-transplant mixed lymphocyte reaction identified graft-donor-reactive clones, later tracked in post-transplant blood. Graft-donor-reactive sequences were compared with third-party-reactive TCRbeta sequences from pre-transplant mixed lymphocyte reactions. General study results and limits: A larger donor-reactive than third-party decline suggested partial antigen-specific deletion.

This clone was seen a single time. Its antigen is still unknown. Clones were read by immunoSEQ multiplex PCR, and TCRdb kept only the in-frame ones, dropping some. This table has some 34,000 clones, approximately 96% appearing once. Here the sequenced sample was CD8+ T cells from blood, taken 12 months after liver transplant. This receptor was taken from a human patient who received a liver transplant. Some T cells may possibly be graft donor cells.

The CDR3 region is CASSLWSAEQYF. The CDR3 nucleotides are TGTGCCAGCAGCTTGTGGTCAGCCGAGCAGTACTTC. The V gene is TRBV5-5, the J gene TRBJ2-7; D not certain. Germline V CDR1 and CDR2: SGHKS, YYEKEE (reference sequence). V was pared by 1 base and J by 6 bases, with 8 bases between. This CDR3 has 12 residues. The entire variable domain, with the rest obtained from reference TRBV5-5 and TRBJ2-7, is as follows: DAGVTQSPTHLIKTRGQQVTLRCSPISGHKSVSWYQQVLGQGPQFIFQYYEKEERGRGNFPDRFSARQFPNYSSELNVNALLLGDSALYLCASSLWSAEQYFGPGTRLTVT.